Given below is one T cell receptor (beta chain) in context. Its antigen is undetermined. This CDR3 spans 15 amino acids. Germline CDR1 and CDR2: SNHLY and FYNNEI. The V end lost 7 bases, the J end lost 0 bases, and 13 bases lay between the germline ends. This sample was included in a study of cytomegalovirus exposure and HLA in healthy donors. Study-wide results and caveats: Published work reported that the classifier diagnosed cytomegalovirus status with high specificity and sensitivity.

The primer mix had 60 Vbeta and 13 Jbeta primers. Here immunoSEQ multiplex PCR was the method, and the copy in TCRdb shows in-frame clones only, minus some. This table holds 75,000 to 100,000 clones, 60% to 75% found once. The sequenced sample was PBMCs. The TCR sequence derives from a woman in her 70s in good health and CMV-seropositive. The J gene is TRBJ1-5, the V gene TRBV2; D is undetermined. CDR3: CASTPSTNSNQPQHF. For the CDR3, the DNA is TGTGCCAGCACCCCTAGCACCAATAGCAATCAGCCCCAGCATTTT.